This T cell receptor (beta chain) appears in the sequencing data of a study of blood T cell repertoires in COVID-19. Study details: Acute and convalescent COVID-19 specimens originated in the United States, Italy and Spain. PBMCs, B-cell-depleted T cells, or T cells provided the cDNA or gDNA that made up the material.

This CDR3 region has 16 residues. After removal of 4 bases from V and 6 bases from J, the junction contained 11 bases not matched to a gene. The germline CDR1 and CDR2 sequences are MNHEY and SMNVEV (reference sequence). In the source study's methods: Estimated nucleated cell counts came from reference gene primer amplification. Data came from immunoSEQ multiplex PCR; TCRdb stores just in-frame clones and leaves some out. The V and J calls and clone size come from that table; D and trimming were worked out from the DNA. The data contain approximately 170,000 clones, around 81% of them singletons. The source is a woman aged 80 or over with COVID-19, enrolled during active disease. The sequencing sample was made of peripheral blood. The rearrangement links TRBV27 to TRBJ2-1, with 8 bases identical to TRBD2. The CDR3 region is CASSSRRGAMANEQFF. DNA of the CDR3: TGTGCCAGCAGTTCCCGGCGGGGGGCAATGGCCAATGAGCAGTTCTTC.